The 6 T cell receptor beta chains below were found in one sample sequenced in a study of radiation and T cells in renal cell carcinoma. This sample's time point: blood 4 weeks post-SBRT, at nephrectomy. Treatment here: 15 Gy SBRT to primary tumor, nephrectomy 4 weeks later. Here immunoSEQ multiplex PCR was the method, and the copy in TCRdb shows in-frame clones only, minus some. The table includes about 170,000 clones, 88% detected once. The sequencing used blood, collected from a patient whose treatment included radiotherapy and nephrectomy. The receptor set was obtained from a woman aged 45 to 65 with renal cell carcinoma.

Points on this clone: This sequence may be a read error, since a much larger clone differs from it by one base. This chain connects TRBV6-1 to TRBJ1-5; D gene uncertain. CDR1 and CDR2 (germline): MNHNS, SASEGT. The CDR3 sequence is 13 residues long. Trimming pared 6 bases from V and 1 base from J, leaving 7 bases between. The CDR3 DNA follows: TGTGCCAGCAGAGCGGACAGCAATCAGCCCCAGCATTTT. Its protein product is CASRADSNQPQHF.

This chain joins TRBV10-3 and TRBJ2-1, with 9 positions matching TRBD2. V trimming: 3 bases; J trimming: 16 bases; junction bases outside the gene matches: 10. This CDR3 has 13 amino acids. Germline V CDR1 and CDR2: ENHRY, SYGVKD. CDR3 nucleotides: TGTGCCATCAGTGATAAACTAGCGGGCTTTTACTTCTTC. Amino acid sequence: CAISDKLAGFYFF.

This clone showed up just a few times. CDR3 protein: CASSESGETQYF. The CDR3 region has the DNA TGTGCCAGCAGTGAATCGGGGGAGACCCAGTACTTC. The V and J genes are TRBV2 and TRBJ2-5; possible D gene TRBD2, 5 bases. Per germline, CDR1 SNHLY and CDR2 FYNNEI. The CDR3 covers 12 residues. V dropped 2 bases and J dropped 5 bases, with 6 bases sitting between them.

This clone was detected once. The V and J genes are TRBV27 and TRBJ1-4; no definite D call. Per the germline V gene, CDR1 is MNHEY and CDR2 is SMNVEV (reference sequence). The CDR3 loop spans 15 amino acids. Trimming left V 0 bases short and J 3 bases short, with 8 bases between. For the CDR3, the DNA is TGTGCCAGCAGTTTATCGTCAGTACCTAATGAAAAACTGTTTTTT. This sequence encodes CASSLSSVPNEKLFF. Together with reference TRBV27 and TRBJ1-4, the CDR3 gives the full variable domain: EAQVTQNPRYLITVTGKKLTVTCSQNMNHEYMSWYRQDPGLGLRQIYYSMNVEVTDKGDVPEGYKVSRKEKRNFPLILESPSPNQTSLYFCASSLSSVPNEKLFFGSGTQLSVL.

This chain links TRBV5-1 with TRBJ1-3; 7 bases are a match to TRBD1. The trim removed 4 bases at V and 8 bases at J, leaving 9 bases unmatched. Germline-derived CDR1 and CDR2 are SGHRS and YFSETQ. The CDR3 loop spans 14 amino acids. The CDR3, as DNA: TGCGCCAGCAGCATAGACAGGGTTCGTGACACCATATATTTT. It specifies CASSIDRVRDTIYF.

This chain connects TRBV2 to TRBJ1-5, with a possible D match to TRBD1 (6 bases). CDR1 and CDR2 from the germline V gene are SNHLY and FYNNEI. Trimming removed 1 base from V and 4 bases from J, with 8 bases in between. This CDR3 is built from 14 residues. The CDR3 protein is CASSEGDTNQPQHF. CDR3 bases: TGTGCCAGCAGTGAAGGGGACACTAATCAGCCCCAGCATTTT.